A single T cell receptor beta chain is shown here with its context. These data come from a study of blood T cell repertoires in COVID-19. Study-level background: Samples of COVID-19 (acute and convalescent) were obtained from the United States, Italy and Spain.

Patients in Seattle were enrolled during active infection, then followed longitudinally. CDR1 and CDR2 (germline): DFQATT, SNEGSKA (reference sequence). The ends lost 3 bases at V and 6 bases at J; junction bases unmatched: 4. CDR3 length: 14 amino acids. The method was immunoSEQ multiplex PCR; TCRdb's version includes in-frame clones alone and lacks a portion of them. Of about 150,000 clones listed, around 84% were seen once; the top ten hold 2.5%. The chain joins TRBV20-1 to TRBJ2-4; 11 bases agree with TRBD2. Sequenced input: peripheral blood. This receptor was identified in a woman of 80 years or more with COVID-19, enrolled during active disease. CDR3 DNA sequence: TGCAGTGCTAGTTTGACTAGCGGGACAAACATTCAGTACTTC. Translated, it gives CSASLTSGTNIQYF.